This record covers a single T cell receptor beta chain. The antigen remains undetermined. The length of the CDR3 is 15 residues. In germline, CDR1 is SGHTA, CDR2 FQGNSA. V trimming: 1 base; J trimming: 3 bases; junction bases outside the gene matches: 1. The data derive from a study of T cells in Graves' hyperthyroidism and ophthalmopathy. The hyperthyroidism was newly diagnosed and had lasted under 2 months; the patients were aged 18 to 65. Uncontrolled infection, other autoimmune disease, pregnancy or lactation barred patients from enrollment. Cells are PBMCs isolated from roughly 9.3 ml of fresh blood. Amplification yielded TCR beta CDR3 regions, with RNA transcripts as the source. HTBI primers were used for first-round RT-PCR of the TCR CDR3. TCRdb re-analysed the multiplex PCR reads in MiXCR, keeping a single row per CDR3 protein. The table has about 92,000 distinct CDR3 sequences, around 52% seen once.

Study-wide points: Most thyroid-expanded clonotypes above 0.001 were also found in blood.

The sample consisted of blood. This TCR derives from a woman in her thirties or forties with Graves' hyperthyroidism. The rearrangement uses TRBV7-2 and TRBJ2-2; 8 bases are a match to TRBD1. The CDR3 nucleotides are TGTGCCAGCAGCTTAGGACAGGGGTACACCGGGGAGCTGTTTTTT. The encoded protein is CASSLGQGYTGELFF.